Here is one T cell receptor beta chain with its context. The sample originates from a study of T cell responses to AZD1222 COVID-19 vaccine. For the study at large: Both about-4-week and about-12-week second-dose recipients were combined.

CDR3 length equals 12 residues. The ends were cut back, 3 bases at V and 5 bases at J, with 7 bases in the middle. Germline V gene data show CDR1 as MDHEN and CDR2 as SYDVKM. Assay used: immunoSEQ multiplex PCR; TCRdb lists only in-frame clones, some missing. Of more than 100,000 clones in the sample, 88% were seen once. This TCR was recovered from an adult in good health. The source was peripheral blood, collected on day 0 of AZD1222 vaccination. This chain uses TRBV28 with TRBJ1-2; D is unresolved. The CDR3 DNA follows: TGTGCCAGCAGTTTTATTCCATATGGCTACACCTTC. It specifies CASSFIPYGYTF.